Reported below is one TCR beta chain. What it binds is not known. The sample is drawn from a study of shared clonotypes between healthy human individuals. Study-wide context: Every donor yielded three CD4 naive, three CD4 memory, two CD8 naive and one CD8 memory plate. Study results and limitations: In this cohort, only blood was sampled, and tissue repertoires likely differ. In a handful of donors, roughly 5.2% of naive CD4 clonotypes appeared in common.

The method was immunoSEQ multiplex PCR; TCRdb's version includes in-frame clones alone and lacks a portion of them. Of some 580,000 clones in the sample, less than 98% were seen once. CDR3 length: 15 residues. CDR1 is SGHTA and CDR2 is FQGTGA in the germline V gene. The V gene end was trimmed by 5 bases and the J gene end by 2 bases; junction bases not matched to a gene: 5. The rearrangement uses TRBV7-3 and TRBJ2-3, with 9 bases fitting TRBD2. The sequence was obtained from a woman younger than 45 in good health. Sequenced input: naive CD4+ T cells sorted from blood. The subset: CD45RA+ positively selected. CDR3 sequence: CASSPSGTHTDTQYF. The CDR3 DNA reads TGTGCCAGCAGCCCTAGCGGGACCCACACAGATACGCAGTATTTT.